Below, 28 T cell receptor beta chains from the same sample are listed, as sequenced in a study of cytomegalovirus exposure and HLA in healthy donors. Libraries were prepared by immunoSEQ multiplex PCR; TCRdb keeps only in-frame clonotypes and omits some of them. The sample consists of approximately 240,000 clones, about 89% of them appearing once. The sequenced sample was PBMCs. These receptors all come from a woman aged 18 to 35 in good health and CMV-seronegative.

V gene TRBV9 combines with J gene TRBJ2-7, with TRBD2 matching 12 bases. V shed 3 bases and J 7 bases; nucleotides not matched to a gene: 8. CDR1 and CDR2 from the germline V gene are SGDLS and YYNGEE. The CDR3 loop spans 15 amino acids. The DNA for the CDR3 is TGTGCCAGCAGCGCCCTAGCGGGAGGGCCTGGAGAGCAGTACTTC. Its protein product is CASSALAGGPGEQYF.

The rearrangement uses TRBV25-1 and TRBJ2-5, with 9 bases aligning to TRBD2. Germline loops: CDR1 MGHDK, CDR2 SYGVNS. The CDR3 spans 13 residues. J gave up 10 bases and V 1 base, and 4 bases lay outside the gene matches. CDR3 in DNA: TGTGCCAGCAGTGAATCGGGCGGGGGGGACCAGTACTTC. This codes for CASSESGGGDQYF.

This rearrangement joins TRBV25-1 to TRBJ2-7, with TRBD1 as a possible D gene (5 bases). V was cut by 0 bases and J by 7 bases, with 10 bases left in between. Germline CDR1 reads MGHDK; CDR2 reads SYGVNS. This CDR3 is built from 13 residues. DNA of the CDR3: TGTGCCAGCAGTGAATATAGGAAGGGGGAGCAGTACTTC. This codes for CASSEYRKGEQYF.

The gene calls are TRBV28 and TRBJ2-1; tentative D call: TRBD1 (5 bases). The V gene's germline CDR1 is MDHEN and CDR2 SYDVKM. This CDR3 comprises 16 residues. Trimming took 3 bases from V and 3 from J, leaving 15 bases between them. DNA of the CDR3: TGTGCCAGCAGTTTGGCCGATAGACAGTTCTACAATGAGCAGTTCTTC. This translates into CASSLADRQFYNEQFF.

The V call is TRBV15, the J call TRBJ1-1; 9 bases are shared with TRBD1. Losses at the gene ends were 1 base for V and 3 bases for J; bases not matched to a gene: 3. The CDR3 runs to 15 residues. Per the germline V gene, CDR1 is LNHNV and CDR2 is YYDKDF (reference sequence). The CDR3 coding sequence is TGTGCCACCAGCAGAGGGACAGGGGTCGACACTGAAGCTTTCTTT. Its translation is CATSRGTGVDTEAFF.

This chain links TRBV6-1 with TRBJ1-1; D unclear. The ends were cut back, 3 bases at V and 3 bases at J, with 17 bases in the middle. CDR1 is MNHNS, CDR2 SASEGT, per germline. The CDR3 runs to 16 residues. CDR3 amino acids: CASSELQRAVDTEAFF. CDR3 nucleotides: TGTGCCAGCAGTGAGCTCCAGCGGGCCGTAGACACTGAAGCTTTCTTT.

The V call is TRBV10-2, the J call TRBJ1-3; no clear D gene. The CDR3 is made up of 14 amino acids. Germline CDR1 and CDR2: WSHSY and SAAADI. V lost 5 bases to trimming and J lost 2 bases, with 10 bases between them. CDR3 nucleotide sequence: TGCGCCAGCAGTCTGGGCGAGACTGGAAACACCATATATTTT. It encodes CASSLGETGNTIYF.

The chain is built from TRBV7-8 and TRBJ1-2, with 9 bases matching TRBD1. Germline V CDR1 and CDR2: SGHVS, FQNEAQ. The CDR3 consists of 15 residues. Trimming at V came to 5 bases and at J to 1 base, leaving 5 bases not matched to a gene. CDR3 residues: CASSPRDRVNYGYTF. CDR3 bases: TGTGCCAGCAGCCCGAGGGACAGGGTTAACTATGGCTACACCTTC.

This clone occurred a few times. CDR3 coding DNA: TGTGCCAGCGACAGGAGGAATCAGCCCCAGCATTTT. Translated, it gives CASDRRNQPQHF. The chain carries TRBV5-8 and TRBJ1-5; possibly TRBD1 for D (6 bases). The length of the CDR3 is 12 residues. Trimming removed 7 bases from V and 4 bases from J, with 9 bases in between. The germline gives CDR1 SGHTS, CDR2 YDEGEE.

The rearrangement links TRBV5-1 to TRBJ2-1, with 8 bases identical to TRBD2. The CDR3 totals 15 residues. Unmatched junction bases numbered 3, after V lost 4 bases and J lost 0 bases. Germline V lookup: CDR1 SGHRS, CDR2 YFSETQ. The CDR3 region is CASSSTSGSYNEQFF. The DNA for the CDR3 is TGCGCCAGCAGCAGCACTAGCGGCTCCTACAATGAGCAGTTCTTC.

This chain links TRBV7-2 with TRBJ2-7; D possibly corresponds to TRBD2 (6 bases). The V end lost 4 bases, the J end lost 3 bases, and 16 bases lay between the germline ends. Per germline, CDR1 SGHTA and CDR2 FQGNSA. This CDR3 region has 15 residues. The CDR3 DNA reads TGTGCCAGCAGCTCGGGTGCGGGGCGGGACTACGAGCAGTACTTC. This codes for CASSSGAGRDYEQYF.

In this sample, this clone turned up a few times. This chain connects TRBV4-1 to TRBJ1-5, with D hard to call. V was pared by 0 bases and J by 1 base, with 10 bases between. Germline V lookup: CDR1 MGHRA, CDR2 YSYEKL. This CDR3 is 16 amino acids long. The CDR3 nucleotides are TGCGCCAGCAGCCAAGATGGAGTCCCGAGCAATCAGCCCCAGCATTTT. Amino acids: CASSQDGVPSNQPQHF.

This clone appeared once. This chain links TRBV5-1 with TRBJ1-1, with a possible D match to TRBD1 (5 bases). Germline V gives CDR1 SGHRS, CDR2 YFSETQ. The CDR3 runs to 14 residues. Between the trimmed V and J ends, which lost 0 bases and 5 bases, there was a span of 11 bases. The CDR3 DNA sequence: TGCGCCAGCAGCTTGGTAGCCGGGGGGACTGAAGCTTTCTTT. Translation: CASSLVAGGTEAFF.

The J gene is TRBJ2-3, the V gene TRBV19; TRBD1 is a possible D gene (6 bases). Trimming took 8 bases from V and 0 from J, leaving 15 bases between them. Germline CDR1 is LNHDA and CDR2 is SQIVND (reference sequence). This CDR3 has 15 residues. The CDR3 loop is CASATRGSSTDTQYF. The DNA of the CDR3 is TGTGCCAGTGCGACCAGGGGATCTAGCACAGATACGCAGTATTTT.

The chain couples TRBV10-1 to TRBJ2-5, with TRBD2 identical over 9 bases. This CDR3 region has 14 residues. V gave up 3 bases and J gave up 5 bases; unmatched junction bases: 4. Germline CDR1 is WNHNN and CDR2 is SYGVQD (reference sequence). DNA of the CDR3: TGCGCCAGCAGTGAACGGCGGGAGGGCGAGACCCAGTACTTC. It specifies CASSERREGETQYF.

This chain uses TRBV11-3 with TRBJ2-7; TRBD2 matches 7 bases. This CDR3 spans 15 amino acids. The V segment lost 3 bases and the J segment 0 bases; nucleotides outside the gene matches: 5. Germline V gene lookup returns CDR1 SGHNT and CDR2 YENEEA. In DNA form, the CDR3 reads TGTGCCAGCAGCTTTTCCGGGGGGTACTCCTACGAGCAGTACTTC. Its protein is CASSFSGGYSYEQYF.

As regards this clone: At one end the junction does not follow the germline gene, possibly because of a read error. The rearrangement joins TRBV7-9 to TRBJ1-1; D is unresolved. Germline V gene sequence: CDR1 SEHNR, CDR2 FQNEAQ (reference sequence). The CDR3 is made up of 11 amino acids. The CDR3 region is CASSLGQAMIF. The DNA for the CDR3 is TGTGCCAGCAGCTTAGGGCAGGCAATGATCTTT. The whole variable domain, remainder taken from reference TRBV7-9 and TRBJ1-1, is DTGVSQNPRHKITKRGQNVTFRCDPISEHNRLYWYRQTLGQGPEFLTYFQNEAQLEKSRLLSDRFSAERPKGSFSTLEIQRTEQGDSAMYLCASSLGQAMIFGQGTRLTVV.

This clone is a singleton in its sample. V usage is TRBV5-4 and J usage is TRBJ1-1; no firm D call. The germline CDR1 and CDR2 sequences are SGHNT and YYREEE (reference sequence). Between the trimmed V and J ends, which lost 5 bases and 2 bases, there was a span of 13 bases. The CDR3 has 14 amino acids. Here the CDR3 DNA reads TGTGCCAGCAGGCCGTTGAGTGCAAACACTGAAGCTTTCTTT. It specifies CASRPLSANTEAFF.

This chain links TRBV4-1 with TRBJ1-1, with D uncertain. CDR1 MGHRA and CDR2 YSYEKL come from the germline V gene. V was shortened by 2 bases and J by 5 bases, with 9 bases between the two germline ends. The CDR3 has 13 residues. The CDR3 DNA reads as TGCGCCAGCAGCCAACCCTCCTTTACTGAAGCTTTCTTT. It is translated as CASSQPSFTEAFF.

This chain connects TRBV7-3 to TRBJ2-3; 10 bases are shared with TRBD2. Losses at the gene ends were 1 base for V and 4 bases for J; bases not matched to a gene: 2. Germline CDR1 SGHTA, CDR2 FQGTGA. This CDR3 contains 15 residues. DNA of the CDR3: TGTGCCAGCAGCTTAAGGCTAGCGGGAGCAGATACGCAGTATTTT. It yields the protein CASSLRLAGADTQYF.

The chain carries TRBV6-4 and TRBJ1-6; D uncertain. Germline V gene lookup returns CDR1 MRHNA and CDR2 SNTAGT. V lost 9 bases and J 0 bases, leaving 12 bases between the germline ends. The CDR3 runs 15 residues. The CDR3 loop reads CASSRTSSYNSPLHF. The CDR3 nucleotides read TGTGCCAGTTCTAGAACCAGCTCCTATAATTCACCCCTCCACTTT.

The gene calls are TRBV18 and TRBJ2-7, with D possibly TRBD2 on 6 matching bases. Germline V gene lookup returns CDR1 KGHSH and CDR2 LQKENI. The CDR3 loop spans 13 amino acids. The ends were cut back, 5 bases at V and 3 bases at J, with 11 bases in the middle. The CDR3 sequence is CASSTKEGYEQYF. Written as DNA, the CDR3 is TGTGCCAGCTCAACCAAGGAGGGCTACGAGCAGTACTTC.

This chain joins TRBV6-1 and TRBJ1-1, with a tentative D call TRBD1 (6 bases). Germline V gives CDR1 MNHNS, CDR2 SASEGT. Trimming left V 3 bases short and J 4 bases short, with 21 bases between. The CDR3 length is 17 residues. The CDR3 DNA sequence: TGTGCCAGCAGTGACCCACTGGACAGACTTGCGCCCACTGAAGCTTTCTTT. Its protein is CASSDPLDRLAPTEAFF.

The chain employs TRBV11-2 and TRBJ2-5, with TRBD2 matching over 12 bases. This CDR3 has 16 amino acids. V lost 5 bases, J lost 2 bases, and 6 bases stayed unmatched. In germline, CDR1 is SGHAT, CDR2 FQNNGV. The CDR3 sequence: CASSLRLAGVQETQYF. The CDR3 DNA is TGTGCCAGCAGCCTTCGACTAGCGGGAGTACAAGAGACCCAGTACTTC.

CDR3 nucleotide sequence: TGTGCCAGCACCTCGGGATCCGAGCAGTACTTC. This codes for CASTSGSEQYF. V gene TRBV6-1 combines with J gene TRBJ2-7; weak D call: TRBD2 (5 bases). V shed 7 bases and J shed 6 bases, with 10 bases lying between them. CDR1 and CDR2 from the germline V gene are MNHNS and SASEGT. The CDR3 totals 11 residues.

The CDR3 loop is CASRSTSASGDEQYF. CDR3 DNA sequence: TGTGCCAGCAGAAGTACTAGCGCTTCAGGCGACGAGCAGTACTTC. The V and J genes are TRBV7-2 and TRBJ2-7; 7 positions agree with TRBD2. The CDR3 spans 15 residues. Germline V gene sequence: CDR1 SGHTA, CDR2 FQGNSA. After removal of 6 bases from V and 5 bases from J, the junction contained 13 bases not matched to a gene.

The V call is TRBV6-6, the J call TRBJ1-2; 10 bases match TRBD1. The CDR3 totals 16 residues. V shed 2 bases and J 8 bases; nucleotides not matched to a gene: 11. Germline CDR1 reads MNHNY; CDR2 reads SVGAGI (reference sequence). The CDR3 is CASSYPSGTGANGYTF. The CDR3 DNA follows: TGTGCCAGCAGTTACCCCTCTGGGACAGGGGCTAACGGCTACACCTTC.

J is TRBJ1-1 and V is TRBV5-1, with D possibly matching TRBD1 (6 bases). The CDR3 runs 16 residues. With 4 bases removed from V and 0 bases from J, the gap between germline ends came to 16 bases. Germline V lookup: CDR1 SGHRS, CDR2 YFSETQ. The CDR3 coding sequence is TGCGCCAGCAGCCAGGGACCTGGGGGCCTGAACACTGAAGCTTTCTTT. This encodes CASSQGPGGLNTEAFF.